This T cell receptor beta chain was captured by sequencing in a study of memory CD4+ T cells and cytomegalovirus serostatus. This clone was counted between two and nine times. The sort gate was single viable CD3+CD4+CD8-CD45RO+ cells for memory CD4+ T cells. Libraries were prepared by immunoSEQ multiplex PCR; TCRdb keeps only in-frame clonotypes and omits some of them. The sample includes about 38,000 clones, around 80% seen only once; the top ten take approximately 5.7%. The receptor's source is an adult in good health and CMV-seropositive. Material for sequencing was memory CD4+ T cells from blood.

The chain's CDR3 is CASSIWPPGQPQHF. The CDR3 region has the DNA TGTGCCAGTAGTATATGGCCCCCTGGGCAGCCCCAGCATTTT. V and J are TRBV19 and TRBJ1-5; unclear D gene. Germline CDR1 is LNHDA and CDR2 is SQIVND (reference sequence). The CDR3 has 14 amino acids. The ends were cut back, 2 bases at V and 7 bases at J, with 12 bases in the middle.